The next 22 T cell receptor beta chains were all read from a single sample in a study of T cells after yellow fever vaccination. MiXCR, run by TCRdb on the 5' RACE reads, gives a single entry per CDR3 protein. The repertoire holds just under 600,000 distinct CDR3 sequences, about 13% seen once, with roughly 13% in the top ten. Sequences were derived from PBMCs, sampled on the day of the yellow fever booster vaccination. These receptor sequences come from a man aged 30 to 39 who received the YFV17D yellow fever vaccine.

This clonotype was counted between two and nine times. The chain has TRBV6-1 and TRBJ2-3; D perhaps matches TRBD2 (6 bases). Germline V gene sequence: CDR1 MNHNS, CDR2 SASEGT. The CDR3 sequence is 15 residues long. V lost 6 bases and J lost 1, with 14 bases in between. Here the CDR3 DNA reads TGTGCCAGCAGCCGCGCGGGGACGGGCACAGATACGCAGTATTTT. As protein: CASSRAGTGTDTQYF.

This clonotype came up many times. This rearrangement joins TRBV10-3 to TRBJ2-5, with D tentatively TRBD1 (5 bases). Trimming left V 0 bases short and J 1 base short, with 12 bases between. The germline V gene encodes CDR1 ENHRY and CDR2 SYGVKD. This CDR3 has 16 residues. CDR3 sequence (DNA): TGTGCCATCAGTGAGTCGAGAACAGGCTTCCAAGAGACCCAGTACTTC. Residues: CAISESRTGFQETQYF.

J is TRBJ2-1 and V is TRBV7-2; 13 nucleotides line up with TRBD2. The V gene end was trimmed by 5 bases and the J gene end by 4 bases; junction bases not matched to a gene: 8. The V gene's germline CDR1 is SGHTA and CDR2 FQGNSA. This CDR3 is built from 17 residues. CDR3 residues: CASSRGGTSGTYNEQFF. The CDR3 nucleotides read TGTGCCAGCAGCCGTGGTGGGACTAGCGGGACTTACAATGAGCAGTTCTTC.

This clonotype has more than one count but fewer than ten. The CDR3, as DNA: TGCGCCAGCAGTGAGTACCCTAGCGGGCCCCCCTACGAGCAGTACTTC. It yields the protein CASSEYPSGPPYEQYF. The chain joins TRBV10-1 to TRBJ2-7, with 8 bases that match TRBD2. The CDR3 totals 16 residues. Germline V CDR1 and CDR2: WNHNN, SYGVQD (reference sequence). V gave up 1 base and J gave up 2 bases; unmatched junction bases: 7.

This clonotype was counted ten times or more. The J gene is TRBJ2-1, the V gene TRBV20-1; 11 nucleotides agree with TRBD2. The CDR3 has 15 residues. Losses at the gene ends were 4 bases for V and 6 bases for J; bases not matched to a gene: 8. Germline V gene sequence: CDR1 DFQATT, CDR2 SNEGSKA (reference sequence). Written as DNA, the CDR3 is TGCAGTGCTAACACAGGGACTAGCGGCATCAATGAGCAGTTCTTC. Residues: CSANTGTSGINEQFF.

Remarks on this clonotype: Compared with germline, one end of the junction differs, possibly owing to a read error. The chain combines TRBV3-1 with TRBJ2-3, with D possibly being TRBD1 (5 bases). Germline V gene data show CDR1 as LGHDT and CDR2 as YNNKEL (reference sequence). CDR3 length: 12 amino acids. The CDR3 here is CASSQSELGQDF. The CDR3 nucleotides are TGTGCCAGCAGCCAGAGCGAGTTGGGGCAGGATTTT.

This clonotype has just a few counts. This chain connects TRBV5-1 to TRBJ2-3, with TRBD1 matching 9 bases. In germline, CDR1 is SGHRS, CDR2 YFSETQ. V lost 3 bases and J lost 3; bases outside the gene matches: 5. This CDR3 has 15 residues. CDR3 bases: TGCGCCAGCAGCTGGGACGGGACAGGGACAGATACGCAGTATTTT. This codes for CASSWDGTGTDTQYF. Full variable domain (outside the CDR3, taken from reference TRBV5-1 and TRBJ2-3): KAGVTQTPRYLIKTRGQQVTLSCSPISGHRSVSWYQQTPGQGLQFLFEYFSETQRNKGNFPGRFSGRQFSNSRSEMNVSTLELGDSALYLCASSWDGTGTDTQYFGPGTRLTVL.

V and J are TRBV2 and TRBJ2-1; weak D call: TRBD2 (6 bases). The V and J ends lost 1 base and 9 bases respectively, with 13 bases between them. The CDR3 sequence is 14 residues long. Germline CDR1 reads SNHLY; CDR2 reads FYNNEI. CDR3 residues: CASSEEPIGGEQFF. In DNA, the CDR3 is TGTGCCAGCAGTGAAGAGCCCATCGGGGGTGAGCAGTTCTTC.

This clonotype has a handful of counts. The rearrangement joins TRBV6-2 or TRBV6-3 to TRBJ2-1; 9 bases match TRBD2. The trim removed 0 bases at V and 9 bases at J, leaving 6 bases unmatched. The CDR3 runs 15 residues. CDR1 MNHEY and CDR2 SVGEGT come from the germline V gene. The CDR3 DNA follows: TGTGCCAGCAGTTACTCGTCAGCGGGAGGTGCTGAGCAGTTCTTC. Encoded protein: CASSYSSAGGAEQFF.

There are a few counts of this clonotype. The chain is built from TRBV7-9 and TRBJ1-4; D is ambiguous. Germline V gene lookup returns CDR1 SEHNR and CDR2 FQNEAQ (reference sequence). The CDR3 runs 11 residues. Trimming took off 2 bases at V and 8 bases at J, with 3 bases between the two ends. CDR3 coding DNA: TGTGCCAGCAGCTTATGGGAAAAACTGTTTTTT. Protein sequence: CASSLWEKLFF.

V gene TRBV11-2 combines with J gene TRBJ2-3; TRBD1 aligns across 8 bases. V lost 1 base and J lost 6; bases outside the gene matches: 15. The germline V gene has CDR1 SGHAT and CDR2 FQNNGV. There are 18 residues in the CDR3. The CDR3 DNA follows: TGTGCCAGCAGCTTAGTCGGGGTGGGGGGCCGGACAGGGGATACGCAGTATTTT. Amino acids: CASSLVGVGGRTGDTQYF.

The rearrangement joins TRBV2 to TRBJ1-5; 10 nucleotides agree with TRBD1. Per germline, CDR1 SNHLY and CDR2 FYNNEI. The CDR3 is 13 amino acids. The V gene end was trimmed by 11 bases and the J gene end by 5 bases; junction bases not matched to a gene: 6. CDR3 DNA: TGTGCCGGTGGACAGGGGGACTATCAGCCCCAGCATTTT. As protein: CAGGQGDYQPQHF.

Many counts were recorded for this clonotype. The chain employs TRBV12-3 or TRBV12-4 and TRBJ2-7, with 9 bases identical to TRBD1. This CDR3 contains 15 residues. The V gene end was trimmed by 1 base and the J gene end by 0 bases; junction bases not matched to a gene: 1. CDR3 sequence (DNA): TGTGCCAGCAGTTTAGGGACAGGGGTCTCCTACGAGCAGTACTTC. It yields the protein CASSLGTGVSYEQYF.

A few counts support this clonotype. The chain recombines TRBV7-2 with TRBJ2-3, with D perhaps TRBD1 (6 bases). CDR1 is SGHTA, CDR2 FQGNSA, per germline. This CDR3 has 17 residues. V dropped 1 base and J dropped 0 bases, with 14 bases sitting between them. The CDR3 DNA sequence: TGTGCCAGCAGCTTAGAGCCTGGGGGCGGAAGCACAGATACGCAGTATTTT. Encoded protein: CASSLEPGGGSTDTQYF. Variable domain in full (rest from reference TRBV7-2 and TRBJ2-3): GAGVSQSPSNKVTEKGKDVELRCDPISGHTALYWYRQSLGQGLEFLIYFQGNSAPDKSGLPSDRFSAERTGGSVSTLTIQRTQQEDSAVYLCASSLEPGGGSTDTQYFGPGTRLTVL.

This clonotype has a count of ten or more. The chain links TRBV29-1 to TRBJ2-2, with a weak D call TRBD1 (5 bases). With 4 bases removed from V and 0 bases from J, the gap between germline ends came to 9 bases. CDR3 size: 14 residues. In germline, CDR1 is SQVTM, CDR2 ANQGSEA. The CDR3 DNA is TGCAGCGTTGTGGGCAGGGCGAACACCGGGGAGCTGTTTTTT. This codes for CSVVGRANTGELFF.

For this clonotype: The junction departs from the called germline gene at one end, perhaps through a read error. This chain joins TRBV5-1 and TRBJ1-1; tentative D call: TRBD1 (5 bases). Germline V lookup: CDR1 SGHRS, CDR2 YFSETQ. This CDR3 is 15 amino acids long. The CDR3 sequence: CASSLGRGGGTEAFF. As DNA, the CDR3 is TGCGCCAGCAGTTTGGGAAGGGGTGGGGGCACTGAAGCTTTCTTT.

This clonotype was counted many times. The chain has TRBV20-1 and TRBJ2-7, with 12 bases lining up with TRBD2. CDR1 is DFQATT and CDR2 is SNEGSKA in the germline V gene (reference sequence). The CDR3 is 16 amino acids. J gave up 1 base and V 7 bases, and 11 bases lay outside the gene matches. CDR3 in amino acids: CSVAGTSGPRSYEQYF. The CDR3 DNA reads TGCAGTGTCGCGGGGACTAGCGGGCCTCGTTCCTACGAGCAGTACTTC.

In regard to this clonotype: The junction shows a germline mismatch at one end, possibly a read error. V is TRBV3-1 and J is TRBJ1-1; no reliable D call. The CDR3 is 12 amino acids. Germline V gene sequence: CDR1 LGHDT, CDR2 YNNKEL (reference sequence). The CDR3 DNA sequence: TGTGCCTGCAGTGAGAGGGACACTGAAGCTTTCTTT. Its protein is CACSERDTEAFF.

This clonotype has a count of ten or more. The chain carries TRBV15 and TRBJ2-1; no clear D gene. Germline-derived CDR1 and CDR2 are LNHNV and YYDKDF (reference sequence). V dropped 4 bases and J dropped 0 bases, with 7 bases sitting between them. The CDR3 covers 14 residues. The CDR3 DNA follows: TGTGCCACCAGCAAGAGCTCCTCCTACAATGAGCAGTTCTTC. Translated, it gives CATSKSSSYNEQFF.

This clonotype has a handful of counts. This chain uses TRBV19 with TRBJ2-1, with 8 bases fitting TRBD2. V trimming: 10 bases; J trimming: 14 bases; junction bases outside the gene matches: 7. The CDR3 has 10 residues. Germline V CDR1 and CDR2: LNHDA, SQIVND (reference sequence). CDR3 bases: TGTGCCATTGCCGGGACTAGAAAGTTCTTC. The encoded protein is CAIAGTRKFF.

This clonotype was counted ten times or more. This sequence joins TRBV5-1 and TRBJ1-6; D gene uncertain. The germline CDR1 and CDR2 sequences are SGHRS and YFSETQ. The length of the CDR3 is 14 residues. The V end was cut by 2 bases, the J end by 7 bases, with 10 bases between. The CDR3 sequence: CASSLTVGNSPLHF. CDR3 DNA sequence: TGCGCCAGCAGCTTAACAGTGGGGAATTCACCCCTCCACTTT.

This clonotype was seen more than once but under ten times. This chain uses TRBV6-2 or TRBV6-3 with TRBJ1-5; D unresolved. Germline V CDR1 and CDR2: MNHEY, SVGEGT. Trimming cost V 6 bases and J 7 bases, with 16 bases left between them. The CDR3 spans 14 residues. CDR3 DNA: TGTGCCAGCAGACTGAACCGATTAGACCAGCCCCAGCATTTT. Translation gives CASRLNRLDQPQHF.